Listed below are T cell receptor beta chains from one sample, sequenced in a study of cytomegalovirus exposure and HLA in healthy donors. Only in-frame clones appear in the TCRdb table, and some are missing; sequencing was by immunoSEQ multiplex PCR. The table lists roughly 140,000 clones, about three fifths of them singletons. The sequencing sample was made of PBMCs. The receptors were sampled from an older woman in good health and CMV-seropositive. Both conserved end residues are part of each CDR3. The order of the fields is D gene, V gene, J gene, clone size, CDR3 DNA, CDR3 protein. The D gene is left open where the match is weak. Expanded clones get a size class; other rows say once, few or many, or leave the size out.

d_gene: TRBD2; v_gene: TRBV10-3; j_gene: TRBJ2-5; abundance: -; CDR3nt: TGTGCCATCAGGACTAGCGGGAGTCAAGAGACCCAGTACTTC; CDR3aa: CAIRTSGSQETQYF
d_gene: TRBD2; v_gene: TRBV18; j_gene: TRBJ2-7; abundance: once; CDR3nt: TGTGCCAGCAAGGAAGCGGGAAGCTACGAGCAGTACTTC; CDR3aa: CASKEAGSYEQYF
d_gene: TRBD1; v_gene: TRBV5-1; j_gene: TRBJ2-7; abundance: -; CDR3nt: TGCGCCAGCAGCCCCCGGGACAGGGAGGGCGAGCAGTACTTC; CDR3aa: CASSPRDREGEQYF
d_gene: -; v_gene: TRBV28; j_gene: TRBJ1-2; abundance: -; CDR3nt: TGTGCCAGCAGTTTAGTTCCAGGCCGCTATGGCTACACCTTC; CDR3aa: CASSLVPGRYGYTF
d_gene: TRBD2; v_gene: TRBV7-8; j_gene: TRBJ2-2; abundance: -; CDR3nt: TGTGCCAGCAGCTTTCCGGGGACTAGCGCTAACACCGGGGAGCTGTTTTTT; CDR3aa: CASSFPGTSANTGELFF
d_gene: TRBD1; v_gene: TRBV7-9; j_gene: TRBJ1-1; abundance: -; CDR3nt: TGTGCCAGCAGCTTAGAGGGCAGGGGGCTGGCTGAAGCTTTCTTT; CDR3aa: CASSLEGRGLAEAFF
d_gene: -; v_gene: TRBV30; j_gene: TRBJ2-7; abundance: -; CDR3nt: TGTGCCTGGAGTGTTCGGGGGGCAGGCTACGAGCAGTACTTC; CDR3aa: CAWSVRGAGYEQYF
d_gene: TRBD2; v_gene: TRBV18; j_gene: TRBJ2-4; abundance: -; CDR3nt: TGTGCCAGCTCACCTCGCTCCGGCGGGGGTATTGTGGGAAACATTCAGTACTTC; CDR3aa: CASSPRSGGGIVGNIQYF
d_gene: -; v_gene: TRBV6-5; j_gene: TRBJ1-1; abundance: -; CDR3nt: TGTGCCAGCAGTTACGGGGCGCGCACTGAAGCTTTCTTT; CDR3aa: CASSYGARTEAFF
d_gene: -; v_gene: TRBV18; j_gene: TRBJ2-6; abundance: -; CDR3nt: TGTGCCAGCTCACTAGGGGTGGGGGCCAACGTCCTGACTTTC; CDR3aa: CASSLGVGANVLTF
d_gene: TRBD2; v_gene: TRBV2; j_gene: TRBJ2-5; abundance: -; CDR3nt: TGTGCCAGCAGTGATGGGGGGGGTGAGACCCAGTACTTC; CDR3aa: CASSDGGGETQYF
d_gene: -; v_gene: TRBV10-2; j_gene: TRBJ2-1; abundance: -; CDR3nt: TGCGCCAGTTTTTCTGAGAGCGGGTCCTACAATGAGCAGTTCTTC; CDR3aa: CASFSESGSYNEQFF
d_gene: -; v_gene: TRBV6-1; j_gene: TRBJ2-3; abundance: -; CDR3nt: TGTGCCAGCAGTGAAGGGCAAGGGGTCACAGATACGCAGTATTTT; CDR3aa: CASSEGQGVTDTQYF
d_gene: -; v_gene: TRBV7-3; j_gene: TRBJ1-1; abundance: -; CDR3nt: TGTGCCAGCAGCGAAAATACCGGGGGGACTGAAGCTTTCTTT; CDR3aa: CASSENTGGTEAFF
d_gene: -; v_gene: TRBV15; j_gene: TRBJ1-4; abundance: -; CDR3nt: TGTGCCACCAGCAGAGTGAGCGGAGAAAAACTGTTTTTT; CDR3aa: CATSRVSGEKLFF
d_gene: TRBD1; v_gene: TRBV19; j_gene: TRBJ2-4; abundance: -; CDR3nt: TGTGCCAGTAACGACAGGGGGAGGGGATTAACCAAAAACATTCAGTACTTC; CDR3aa: CASNDRGRGLTKNIQYF
d_gene: TRBD1; v_gene: TRBV4-1; j_gene: TRBJ2-6; abundance: -; CDR3nt: TGCGCCAGCAGCCAAGATGCCCCGCAGGGGGTCTCTGGGGCCAACGTCCTGACTTTC; CDR3aa: CASSQDAPQGVSGANVLTF
d_gene: TRBD1; v_gene: TRBV7-2; j_gene: TRBJ2-1; abundance: few; CDR3nt: TGTGCCAGCAGCTCCCCGACAGGGTGGGATGAGCAGTTCTTC; CDR3aa: CASSSPTGWDEQFF
d_gene: TRBD2; v_gene: TRBV7-2; j_gene: TRBJ2-7; abundance: -; CDR3nt: TGTGCCAGCAGCTTAGGTGGGGGGGTCTACGAGCAGTACTTC; CDR3aa: CASSLGGGVYEQYF
d_gene: TRBD1; v_gene: TRBV30; j_gene: TRBJ1-6; abundance: -; CDR3nt: TGTGCCTGGAGTCGGACGGGACAGGGCTATAATTCACCCCTCCACTTT; CDR3aa: CAWSRTGQGYNSPLHF
d_gene: TRBD1; v_gene: TRBV7-2; j_gene: TRBJ1-3; abundance: -; CDR3nt: TGTGCCAGCAGCTCGCAGGGGGCGAGATCTGGAAACACCATATATTTT; CDR3aa: CASSSQGARSGNTIYF
d_gene: TRBD2; v_gene: TRBV30; j_gene: TRBJ2-3; abundance: -; CDR3nt: TGTGCCTGGAGGCCGGGACTAGCGAGGGCAGATACGCAGTATTTT; CDR3aa: CAWRPGLARADTQYF
d_gene: -; v_gene: TRBV5-1; j_gene: TRBJ2-5; abundance: few; CDR3nt: TGCGCCAGCAGCTTGGTCCCGGGACAAGAGACCCAGTACTTC; CDR3aa: CASSLVPGQETQYF
d_gene: -; v_gene: TRBV28; j_gene: TRBJ1-5; abundance: few; CDR3nt: TGTGCCAGCAGTTTATTTCCCGGCAATCAGCCCCAGCATTTT; CDR3aa: CASSLFPGNQPQHF
d_gene: TRBD2; v_gene: TRBV29-1; j_gene: TRBJ2-2; abundance: -; CDR3nt: TGCAGCGTGGGGGTCAGCGGGACTGCGAACACTGGGGAGCTGTTTTTT; CDR3aa: CSVGVSGTANTGELFF
d_gene: -; v_gene: TRBV28; j_gene: TRBJ1-1; abundance: -; CDR3nt: TGTGCCAGCAGTCTTAGAGTGGGAGGCACTGAAGCTTTCTTT; CDR3aa: CASSLRVGGTEAFF
d_gene: -; v_gene: TRBV7-2; j_gene: TRBJ1-5; abundance: -; CDR3nt: TGTGCCAGCAGTCGAGGGAGGGAGCCCCAGCATTTT; CDR3aa: CASSRGREPQHF
d_gene: TRBD1; v_gene: TRBV5-1; j_gene: TRBJ2-1; abundance: once; CDR3nt: TGCGCCAGCAGCTTGGTTACAGGGGAATACAATGAGCAGTTCTTC; CDR3aa: CASSLVTGEYNEQFF
d_gene: -; v_gene: TRBV11-2; j_gene: TRBJ1-2; abundance: -; CDR3nt: TGTGCCAGCAGCTTGACTCCTGTTCCTCGGGGTGGCTACACCTTC; CDR3aa: CASSLTPVPRGGYTF
d_gene: -; v_gene: TRBV28; j_gene: TRBJ1-4; abundance: -; CDR3nt: TGTGCCAGCAGTTTGGAGGGGACGGACTTTGAAAAACTGTTTTTT; CDR3aa: CASSLEGTDFEKLFF
d_gene: -; v_gene: TRBV5-1; j_gene: TRBJ2-2; abundance: -; CDR3nt: TGCGCCAGCTCTACCGGGGGGCCCACCGGGGAGCTGTTTTTT; CDR3aa: CASSTGGPTGELFF
d_gene: -; v_gene: TRBV5-1; j_gene: TRBJ2-5; abundance: -; CDR3nt: TGCGCCAGCAGCTTGGCACCCCTCGGGGAGACCCAGTACTTC; CDR3aa: CASSLAPLGETQYF
d_gene: TRBD1; v_gene: TRBV12-5; j_gene: TRBJ2-3; abundance: few; CDR3nt: TGTGCTAGTGGTTTGGTCCTTGACGGGACAGGGGGCACGGATACGCAGTATTTT; CDR3aa: CASGLVLDGTGGTDTQYF
d_gene: -; v_gene: TRBV6-6; j_gene: TRBJ2-7; abundance: -; CDR3nt: TGTGCCAGCAGTTTAGTGGGAGTACGTGAGCAGTACTTC; CDR3aa: CASSLVGVREQYF
d_gene: -; v_gene: TRBV27; j_gene: TRBJ1-1; abundance: -; CDR3nt: TGTGCCAGCAGTCCCGGGGGGAACACTGAAGCTTTCTTT; CDR3aa: CASSPGGNTEAFF
d_gene: TRBD1; v_gene: TRBV2; j_gene: TRBJ1-1; abundance: -; CDR3nt: TGTGCCAGCATACAGGGGGGGGACACTGAAGCTTTCTTT; CDR3aa: CASIQGGDTEAFF
d_gene: -; v_gene: TRBV7-2; j_gene: TRBJ2-7; abundance: -; CDR3nt: TGTGCCAGCAGCTTACAGGGTAACTCCTACGAGCAGTACTTC; CDR3aa: CASSLQGNSYEQYF
d_gene: TRBD1; v_gene: TRBV2; j_gene: TRBJ1-5; abundance: -; CDR3nt: TGTGCCAGCAGCGGACAGGGCAAACAGCCCCAGCATTTT; CDR3aa: CASSGQGKQPQHF
d_gene: -; v_gene: TRBV5-4; j_gene: TRBJ2-3; abundance: few; CDR3nt: TGTGCCAGCAGCTGGGGGCGGGAGAGAGTCGCAGATACGCAGTATTTT; CDR3aa: CASSWGRERVADTQYF